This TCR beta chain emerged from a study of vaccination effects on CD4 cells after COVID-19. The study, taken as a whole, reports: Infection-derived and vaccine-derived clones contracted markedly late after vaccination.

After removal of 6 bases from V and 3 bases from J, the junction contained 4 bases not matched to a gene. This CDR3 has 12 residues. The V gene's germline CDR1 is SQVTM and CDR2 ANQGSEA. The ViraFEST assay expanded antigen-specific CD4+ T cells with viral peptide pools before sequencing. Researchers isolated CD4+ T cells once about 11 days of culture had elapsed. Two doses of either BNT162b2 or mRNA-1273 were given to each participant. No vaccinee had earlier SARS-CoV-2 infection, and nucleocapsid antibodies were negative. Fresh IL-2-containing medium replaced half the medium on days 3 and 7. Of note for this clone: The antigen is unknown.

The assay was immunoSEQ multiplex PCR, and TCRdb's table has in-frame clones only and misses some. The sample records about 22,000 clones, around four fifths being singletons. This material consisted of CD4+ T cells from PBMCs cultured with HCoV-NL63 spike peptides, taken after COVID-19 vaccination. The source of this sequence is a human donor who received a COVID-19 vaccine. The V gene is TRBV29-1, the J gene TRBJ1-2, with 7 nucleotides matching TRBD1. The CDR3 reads CSVLDRDYGYTF. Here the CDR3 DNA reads TGCAGCGTCCTAGACAGGGACTATGGCTACACCTTC.